Sequencing of this T cell receptor beta chain was carried out in a study of T-cell memory formation after mild COVID-19. In the study overall: Each donor largely had its own TCR clusters.

Germline CDR1 LNHNV, CDR2 YYDKDF (reference sequence). The CDR3 has 14 amino acids. The ends were cut back, 1 base at V and 6 bases at J, with 12 bases in the middle. TCR alpha and TCR beta cDNA libraries carrying sample barcodes and UMIs came from 5'RACE with constant-segment primers. TCRdb redid the calling of the 5' RACE reads with MiXCR, one entry per CDR3 protein. In the table there are roughly 200,000 distinct CDR3 sequences, just over 9.5% of which are singletons. Study conclusions and caveats: Certain responding clones were present in pre-infection memory, suggesting participation of cross-reactive memory.

Comments on this clonotype: Its antigen is currently unknown.

Sequencing was carried out using PBMCs or a T cell subset sorted from them (not recorded which). The source of this sequence is a young man who had mild COVID-19 (a few samples of this study predate the infection). Cell type and time point are not known. The gene calls are TRBV15 and TRBJ1-2, with D unresolved. The CDR3 sequence: CATSRAPGWDGYTF. The CDR3 nucleotides are TGTGCCACCAGCAGAGCCCCGGGGTGGGATGGCTACACCTTC.